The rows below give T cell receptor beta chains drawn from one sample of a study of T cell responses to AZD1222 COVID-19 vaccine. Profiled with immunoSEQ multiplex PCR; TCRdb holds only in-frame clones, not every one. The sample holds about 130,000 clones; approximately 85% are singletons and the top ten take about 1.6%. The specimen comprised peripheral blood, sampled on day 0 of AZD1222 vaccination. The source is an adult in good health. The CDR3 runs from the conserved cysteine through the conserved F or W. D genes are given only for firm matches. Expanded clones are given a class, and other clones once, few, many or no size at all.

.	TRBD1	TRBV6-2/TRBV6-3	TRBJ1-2	TGTGCCAGCAGTCGCGGGACAGGGTTCTATGGCTACACCTTC	CASSRGTGFYGYTF
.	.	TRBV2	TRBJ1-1	TGTGCCAGCAGTGAAACCTCGGCTTCCCCGGAAGCTTTCTTT	CASSETSASPEAFF
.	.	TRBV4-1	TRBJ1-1	TGCGCCAGCAGCCATCATCCCCTCCGGGCCCGGGGATCTGAAGCTTTCTTT	CASSHHPLRARGSEAFF
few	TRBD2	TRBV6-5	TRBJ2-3	TGTGCCAGCAGGAGGGCGGGGGGGGAAACAGATACGCAGTATTTT	CASRRAGGETDTQYF
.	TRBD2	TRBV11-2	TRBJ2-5	TGTGCCAGCAGCCTCCCCCTAGCGGGTCAAGAGACCCAGTACTTC	CASSLPLAGQETQYF
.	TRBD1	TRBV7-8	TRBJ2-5	TGTGCCAGCAGCCCCCGGGACAGGGGAGAGACCCAGTACTTC	CASSPRDRGETQYF
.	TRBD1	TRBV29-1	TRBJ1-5	TGCAGCGTTGGACAGGGTATCGGTCAGCCCCAGCATTTT	CSVGQGIGQPQHF
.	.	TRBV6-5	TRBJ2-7	TGTGCCAGCAGTCAGGGGTTTAGGTACGAGCAGTACTTC	CASSQGFRYEQYF
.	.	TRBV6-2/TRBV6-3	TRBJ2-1	TGTGCCAGCAGTTACGTGGGGGCCTACAATGAGCAGTTCTTC	CASSYVGAYNEQFF
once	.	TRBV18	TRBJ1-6	TGTGCCAGCTCACCATTGGGGGCCCAGCAGGTTAATTCACCCCTCCACTTT	CASSPLGAQQVNSPLHF
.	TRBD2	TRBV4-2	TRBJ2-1	TGTGCCAGCAGCCCTAGACTAGCGGGAGGGCTAACGGATAGCTCCTACAATGAGCAGTTCTTC	CASSPRLAGGLTDSSYNEQFF
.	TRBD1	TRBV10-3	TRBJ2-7	TGTGCCATCTTGCCCAGGGGGCAGCACGAGCAGTACTTC	CAILPRGQHEQYF
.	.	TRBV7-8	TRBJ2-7	TGTGCCAGCAGTCCAGTACCGGGACAGCGGGGGTTGGTTTACGAGCAGTACTTC	CASSPVPGQRGLVYEQYF
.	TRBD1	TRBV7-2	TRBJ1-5	TGTGCCAGCAGCTTTCAGGGGGCGGTTCAGCCCCAGCATTTT	CASSFQGAVQPQHF
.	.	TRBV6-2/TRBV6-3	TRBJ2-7	TGTGCCAGCAGTTCAACTATTTACGAGCAGTACTTC	CASSSTIYEQYF
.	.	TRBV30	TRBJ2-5	TGTGCCTGGGGGGCCGGGAGAGAGACCCAGTACTTC	CAWGAGRETQYF
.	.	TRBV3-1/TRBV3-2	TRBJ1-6	TGTGCCAGCAGCCGCACAGGATGGGATTCACCCCTCCACTTT	CASSRTGWDSPLHF